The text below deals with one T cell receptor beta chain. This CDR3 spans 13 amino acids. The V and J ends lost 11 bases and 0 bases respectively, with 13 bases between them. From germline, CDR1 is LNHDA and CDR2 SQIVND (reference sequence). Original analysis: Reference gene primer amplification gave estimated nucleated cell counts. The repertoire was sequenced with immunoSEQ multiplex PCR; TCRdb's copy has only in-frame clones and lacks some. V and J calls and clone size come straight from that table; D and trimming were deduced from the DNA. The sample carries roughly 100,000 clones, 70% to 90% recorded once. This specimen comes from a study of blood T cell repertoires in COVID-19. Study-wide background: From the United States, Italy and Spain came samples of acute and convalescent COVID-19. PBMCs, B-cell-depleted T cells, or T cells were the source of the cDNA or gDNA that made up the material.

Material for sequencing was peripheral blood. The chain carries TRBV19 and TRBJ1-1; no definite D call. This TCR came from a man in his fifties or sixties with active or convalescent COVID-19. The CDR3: CASFSTLNTEAFF. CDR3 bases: TGTGCCTCGTTCTCTACTTTGAACACTGAAGCTTTCTTT.